The sequence of this T cell receptor (beta chain) was determined in a study of Tregs in tolerant kidney transplant recipients. General study points: Findings come from small patient numbers and require larger validation. Changing PCR primers prevented nucleotide comparison between some patients' samples. Biological reproducibility was not directly addressed in this study.

Unstimulated Tregs (CD4+CD25+CD127-) and CD4+CD25- non-Tregs were sorted from PBMCs. The method was immunoSEQ multiplex PCR; TCRdb's version includes in-frame clones alone and lacks a portion of them. The sample has 55,000 to 70,000 clones, approximately 83% seen once. This clone was seen only a few times. The target antigen is unknown. The receptor's source is a human donor who received a combined kidney and bone marrow transplant. Here the sequenced sample was Tregs from blood, taken before the transplant.

Written as DNA, the CDR3 is TGTGCCAGCAGTTTGGTTCAAGGGTACGATGAGCAGTTCTTC. As protein: CASSLVQGYDEQFF. V and J are TRBV6-6 and TRBJ2-1; D uncertain. CDR1 is MNHNY and CDR2 is SVGAGI in the germline V gene (reference sequence). Trimming stripped 4 bases from V and 8 bases from J, with 15 bases between. The CDR3 is 14 residues long.